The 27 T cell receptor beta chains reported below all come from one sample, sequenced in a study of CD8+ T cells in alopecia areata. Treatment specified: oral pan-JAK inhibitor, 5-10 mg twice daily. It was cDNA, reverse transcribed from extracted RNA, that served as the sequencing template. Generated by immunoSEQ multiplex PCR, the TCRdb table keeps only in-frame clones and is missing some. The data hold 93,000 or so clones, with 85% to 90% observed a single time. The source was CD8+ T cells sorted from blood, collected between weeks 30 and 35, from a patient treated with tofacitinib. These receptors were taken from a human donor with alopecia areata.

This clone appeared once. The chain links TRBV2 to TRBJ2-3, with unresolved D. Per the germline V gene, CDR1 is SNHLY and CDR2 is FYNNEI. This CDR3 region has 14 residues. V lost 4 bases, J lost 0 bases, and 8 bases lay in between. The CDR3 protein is CASSGYTSTDTQYF. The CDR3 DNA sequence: TGTGCCAGCAGTGGGTATACTAGCACAGATACGCAGTATTTT.

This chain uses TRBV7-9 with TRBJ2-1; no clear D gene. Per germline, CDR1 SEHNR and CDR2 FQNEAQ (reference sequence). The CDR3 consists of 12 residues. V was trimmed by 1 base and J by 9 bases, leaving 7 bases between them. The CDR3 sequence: CASSLVGGEQFF. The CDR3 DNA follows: TGTGCCAGCAGCTTAGTGGGCGGTGAGCAGTTCTTC.

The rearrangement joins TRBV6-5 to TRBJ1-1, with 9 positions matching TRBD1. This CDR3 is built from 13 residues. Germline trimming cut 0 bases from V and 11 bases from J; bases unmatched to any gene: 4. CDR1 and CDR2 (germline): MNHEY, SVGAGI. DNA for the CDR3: TGTGCCAGCAGTTACTCTAGCGGACAGGGGGCTTTCTTT. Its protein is CASSYSSGQGAFF.

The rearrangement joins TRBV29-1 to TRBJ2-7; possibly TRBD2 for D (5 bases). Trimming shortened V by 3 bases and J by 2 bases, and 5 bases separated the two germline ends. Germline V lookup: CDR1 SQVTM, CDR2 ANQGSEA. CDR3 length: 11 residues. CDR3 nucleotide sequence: TGCAGCGTTGAGAGGGCCTACGAGCAGTACTTC. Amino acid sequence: CSVERAYEQYF.

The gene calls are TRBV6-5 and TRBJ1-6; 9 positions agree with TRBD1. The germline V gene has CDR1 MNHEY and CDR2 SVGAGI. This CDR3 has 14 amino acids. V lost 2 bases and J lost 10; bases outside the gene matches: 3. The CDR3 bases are TGTGCCAGCAGTTACGGGACAGGGTTCTCACCCCTCCACTTT. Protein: CASSYGTGFSPLHF.

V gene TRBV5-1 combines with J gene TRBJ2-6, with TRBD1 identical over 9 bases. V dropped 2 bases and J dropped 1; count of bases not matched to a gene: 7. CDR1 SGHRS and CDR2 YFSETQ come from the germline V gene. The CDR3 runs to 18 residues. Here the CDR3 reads CASSLGDRALSGANVLTF. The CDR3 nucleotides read TGCGCCAGCAGCTTAGGGGACAGGGCCCTTTCTGGGGCCAACGTCCTGACTTTC.

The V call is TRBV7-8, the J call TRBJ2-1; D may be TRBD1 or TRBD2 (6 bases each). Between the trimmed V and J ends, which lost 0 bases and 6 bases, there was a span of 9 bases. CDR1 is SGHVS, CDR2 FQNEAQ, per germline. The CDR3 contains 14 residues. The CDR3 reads CASSLAKGGNEQFF. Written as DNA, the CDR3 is TGTGCCAGCAGCTTAGCAAAGGGGGGCAATGAGCAGTTCTTC.

Here the CDR3 DNA reads TGTGCCAGCAGTTTGTACAATGAGCAGTTCTTC. It yields the protein CASSLYNEQFF. This chain joins TRBV6-1 and TRBJ2-1; D is unclear. Trimming removed 5 bases at V and 4 bases at J, with 3 bases between. The CDR3 has 11 amino acids. The germline gives CDR1 MNHNS, CDR2 SASEGT.

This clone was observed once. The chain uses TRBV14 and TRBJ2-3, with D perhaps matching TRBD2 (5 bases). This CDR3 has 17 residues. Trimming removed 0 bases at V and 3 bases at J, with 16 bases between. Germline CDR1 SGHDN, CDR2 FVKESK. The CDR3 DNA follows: TGTGCCAGCAGCCAAGATAAGACTAAATCGGGTACAGATACGCAGTATTTT. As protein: CASSQDKTKSGTDTQYF.

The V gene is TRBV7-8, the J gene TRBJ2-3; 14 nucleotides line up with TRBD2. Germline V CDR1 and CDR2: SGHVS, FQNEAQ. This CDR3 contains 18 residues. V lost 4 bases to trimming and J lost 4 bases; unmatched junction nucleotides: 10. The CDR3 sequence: CASSSTSGGANPPDTQYF. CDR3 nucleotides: TGTGCCAGCAGCTCGACTAGCGGGGGGGCCAATCCCCCAGATACGCAGTATTTT.

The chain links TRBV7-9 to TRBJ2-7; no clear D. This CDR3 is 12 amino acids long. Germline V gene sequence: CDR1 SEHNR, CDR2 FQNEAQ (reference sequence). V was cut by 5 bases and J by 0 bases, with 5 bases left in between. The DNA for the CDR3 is TGTGCCAGCAGCCCTAGCTCCTACGAGCAGTACTTC. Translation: CASSPSSYEQYF.

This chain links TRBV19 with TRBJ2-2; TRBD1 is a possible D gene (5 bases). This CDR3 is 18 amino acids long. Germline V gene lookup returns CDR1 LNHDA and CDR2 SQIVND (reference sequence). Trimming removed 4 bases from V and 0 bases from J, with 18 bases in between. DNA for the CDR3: TGTGCCAGTAGTAGGCCAGGGCCGGACCCTGCGAACACCGGGGAGCTGTTTTTT. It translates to CASSRPGPDPANTGELFF.

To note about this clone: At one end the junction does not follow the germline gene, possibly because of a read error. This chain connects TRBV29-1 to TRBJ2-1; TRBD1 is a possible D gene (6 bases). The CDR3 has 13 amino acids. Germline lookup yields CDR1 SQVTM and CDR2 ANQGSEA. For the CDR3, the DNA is TGCAGCGTTGACCTTTTCCGACAGGCTGAGAAGTTCTTC. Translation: CSVDLFRQAEKFF.

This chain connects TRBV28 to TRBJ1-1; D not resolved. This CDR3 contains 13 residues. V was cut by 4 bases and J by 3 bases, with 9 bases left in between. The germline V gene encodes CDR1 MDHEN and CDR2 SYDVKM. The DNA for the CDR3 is TGTGCCAGCAGTTCCGGAGGGTACACTGAAGCTTTCTTT. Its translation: CASSSGGYTEAFF.

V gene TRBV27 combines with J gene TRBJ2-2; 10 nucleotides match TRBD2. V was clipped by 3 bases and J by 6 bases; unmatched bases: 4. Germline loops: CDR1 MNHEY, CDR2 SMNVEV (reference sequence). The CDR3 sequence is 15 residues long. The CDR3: CASSFSGGSAGELFF. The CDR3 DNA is TGTGCCAGCAGTTTTAGCGGGGGGAGCGCCGGGGAGCTGTTTTTT.

Written as DNA, the CDR3 is TGTGCCAGCAGTTTAAGTTCGTTTGGACAGGGGTCTTCCGAGCAGTACTTC. Translation: CASSLSSFGQGSSEQYF. The chain uses TRBV27 and TRBJ2-7; 9 bases agree with TRBD1. The CDR3 spans 17 residues. The V and J ends lost 2 bases and 6 bases, in that order; junction bases with no gene match: 14. Germline V CDR1 and CDR2: MNHEY, SMNVEV (reference sequence).

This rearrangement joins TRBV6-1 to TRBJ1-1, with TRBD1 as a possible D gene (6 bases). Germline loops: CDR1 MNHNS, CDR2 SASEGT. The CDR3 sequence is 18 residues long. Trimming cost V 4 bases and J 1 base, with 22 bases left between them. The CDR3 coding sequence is TGTGCCAGCAGTGCCGGGACACAAAACTGGCAGAGGAACACTGAAGCTTTCTTT. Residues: CASSAGTQNWQRNTEAFF.

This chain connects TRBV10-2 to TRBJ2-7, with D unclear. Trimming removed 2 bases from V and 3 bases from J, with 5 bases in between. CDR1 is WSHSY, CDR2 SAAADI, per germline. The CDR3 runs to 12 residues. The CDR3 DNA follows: TGCGCCAGCAGTGAGAGGTTCTACGAGCAGTACTTC. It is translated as CASSERFYEQYF.

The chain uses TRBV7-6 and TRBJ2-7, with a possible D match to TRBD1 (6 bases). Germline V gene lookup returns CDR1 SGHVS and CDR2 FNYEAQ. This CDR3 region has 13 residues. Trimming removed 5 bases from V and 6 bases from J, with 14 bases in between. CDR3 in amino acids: CASSGTSDGEQYF. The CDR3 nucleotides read TGTGCCAGCAGCGGGACATCAGACGGCGAGCAGTACTTC.

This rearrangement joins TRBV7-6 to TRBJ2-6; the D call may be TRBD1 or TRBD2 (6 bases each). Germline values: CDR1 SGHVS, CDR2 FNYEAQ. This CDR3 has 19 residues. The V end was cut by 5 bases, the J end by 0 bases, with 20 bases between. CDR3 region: CASSASTQGGSSGANVLTF. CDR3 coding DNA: TGTGCCAGCAGCGCCTCCACTCAAGGGGGGAGCTCTGGGGCCAACGTCCTGACTTTC.

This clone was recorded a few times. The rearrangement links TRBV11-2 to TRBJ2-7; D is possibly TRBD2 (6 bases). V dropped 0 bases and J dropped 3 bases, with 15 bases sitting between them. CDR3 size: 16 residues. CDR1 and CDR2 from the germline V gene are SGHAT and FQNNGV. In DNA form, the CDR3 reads TGTGCCAGCAGCTTAGAGTGGGGGGAAGTGAGCTACGAGCAGTACTTC. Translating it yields CASSLEWGEVSYEQYF.

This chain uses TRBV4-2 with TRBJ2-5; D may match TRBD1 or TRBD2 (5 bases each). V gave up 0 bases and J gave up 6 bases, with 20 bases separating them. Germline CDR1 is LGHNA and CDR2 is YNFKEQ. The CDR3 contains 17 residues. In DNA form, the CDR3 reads TGTGCCAGCAGCCAAGATTTGGGGGAGAATGGGGTCAAGACCCAGTACTTC. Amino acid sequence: CASSQDLGENGVKTQYF.

The CDR3 spells CASSAINDEQFF. Here the CDR3 DNA reads TGTGCCAGCAGCGCTATAAACGATGAGCAGTTCTTC. The V and J genes are TRBV7-9 and TRBJ2-1; D remains unclear. With 5 bases removed from V and 8 bases from J, the gap between germline ends came to 10 bases. The germline CDR1 and CDR2 sequences are SEHNR and FQNEAQ (reference sequence). CDR3 size: 12 residues.

CDR3 residues: CASSLGGFDEQYF. CDR3 coding DNA: TGTGCCAGCAGCTTGGGCGGTTTCGACGAGCAGTACTTC. This chain connects TRBV7-8 to TRBJ2-7; no clear D gene. Trimming stripped 3 bases from V and 5 bases from J, with 11 bases between. The CDR3 covers 13 residues. Germline V gives CDR1 SGHVS, CDR2 FQNEAQ. Full variable domain (missing parts from reference TRBV7-8 and TRBJ2-7): GAGVSQSPRYKVAKRGQDVALRCDPISGHVSLFWYQQALGQGPEFLTYFQNEAQLDKSGLPSDRFFAERPEGSVSTLKIQRTQQEDSAVYLCASSLGGFDEQYFGPGTRLTVT.

CDR3 bases: TGTGCCAGCAGCTTAGTGGGGGATAGAGGCTCTGGGGCCAACGTCCTGACTTTC. Its translation: CASSLVGDRGSGANVLTF. The genes are TRBV7-6 and TRBJ2-6; either TRBD1 or TRBD2 may supply D (5 bases each). Trimming removed 1 base at V and 0 bases at J, with 13 bases between. In germline, CDR1 is SGHVS, CDR2 FNYEAQ. CDR3 length equals 18 residues.

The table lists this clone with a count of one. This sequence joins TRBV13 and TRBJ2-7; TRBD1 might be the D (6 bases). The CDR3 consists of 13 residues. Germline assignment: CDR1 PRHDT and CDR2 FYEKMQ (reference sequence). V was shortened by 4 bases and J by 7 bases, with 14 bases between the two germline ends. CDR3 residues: CASSSDQGGEQYF. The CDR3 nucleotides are TGTGCCAGCAGCTCTGACCAAGGGGGAGAGCAGTACTTC.

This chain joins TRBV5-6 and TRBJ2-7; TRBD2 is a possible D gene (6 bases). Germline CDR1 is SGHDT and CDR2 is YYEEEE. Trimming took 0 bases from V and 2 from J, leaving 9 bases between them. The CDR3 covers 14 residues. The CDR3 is CASSLGGDPYEQYF. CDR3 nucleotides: TGTGCCAGCAGCTTGGGCGGGGATCCCTACGAGCAGTACTTC.